This T cell receptor beta chain stems from a study of CD8+ T cells in alopecia areata. It was cDNA, reverse transcribed from extracted RNA, that served as the sequencing template. Sequencing was performed with immunoSEQ multiplex PCR; in TCRdb, only in-frame clones are kept and a portion is missing. The profile shows 150,000 to 200,000 clones, approximately 61% of them singletons. General study findings and limits: Tofacitinib significantly brought down scalp clonality and expanded CD8+ clones among top 100.

The ends were cut back, 4 bases at V and 4 bases at J, with 17 bases in the middle. The CDR3 loop spans 16 amino acids. Germline CDR1 LGHNA, CDR2 YSLEER. Worth noting for this clone: The antigen remains undetermined.

Documented treatment: oral pan-JAK inhibitor, 5-10 mg twice daily. Both peripheral blood and punch biopsies of lesional scalp skin were obtained from patients who had alopecia areata. The sequence came from a human donor with alopecia areata. The sample was CD4+ T cells sorted from blood, taken at week 24, from a patient treated with tofacitinib. This chain connects TRBV4-3 to TRBJ2-1; D remains ambiguous. CDR3 in amino acids: CASSLQPGPIYNEQFF. Written as DNA, the CDR3 is TGCGCCAGCAGCCTCCAACCCGGTCCCATATACAATGAGCAGTTCTTC.